These 17 T cell receptor beta chains originate from one sample sequenced in a study of prognosis after radiotherapy for stage I lung cancer. Genomic DNA was subjected to two-round multiplex PCR for amplification of TCR beta CDR3. For every TRBV and TRBJ gene, a specific primer was used in first-round PCR. In TCRdb, the multiplex PCR reads were re-called with MiXCR into one record per CDR3 protein. The sample lists under 20,000 distinct CDR3 sequences, roughly 55% occurring once. The sequencing used PBMCs, collected before or after stereotactic body radiation therapy (not recorded which). The receptors come from a donor aged 50 or older with non-small cell lung cancer.

This chain joins TRBV28 and TRBJ2-3, with D perhaps matching TRBD1 (5 bases). V lost 3 bases and J 6 bases, leaving 16 bases between the germline ends. The CDR3 runs to 15 residues. Germline V lookup: CDR1 MDHEN, CDR2 SYDVKM. The CDR3 loop reads CASSLGWQGTDTQYF. The CDR3 DNA reads TGTGCCAGCAGTTTGGGGTGGCAGGGAACCGATACGCAGTATTTT.

Ten or more counts support this clonotype. The chain employs TRBV4-1 and TRBJ2-3; no reliable D call. Germline V CDR1 and CDR2: MGHRA, YSYEKL. The CDR3 length is 15 residues. Trimming left V 1 base short and J 1 base short, with 9 bases between. CDR3 nucleotides: TGCGCCAGCAGCCAAGCTTTGGTGGGCACAGATACGCAGTATTTT. Translation: CASSQALVGTDTQYF.

V usage is TRBV5-5 and J usage is TRBJ1-5, with 9 bases fitting TRBD1. The V gene's germline CDR1 is SGHKS and CDR2 YYEKEE (reference sequence). The CDR3 has 16 residues. V dropped 2 bases and J dropped 7; count of bases not matched to a gene: 10. The CDR3 loop is CASSFRDREFSQPQHF. The DNA for the CDR3 is TGTGCCAGCAGCTTCCGGGACAGGGAATTTTCCCAGCCCCAGCATTTT.

A remark on this clonotype: With only one base between it and a far larger clone, this is likely a read error. This chain links TRBV7-9 with TRBJ2-7; tentatively, D is TRBD1 or TRBD2 (5 bases each). Trimming pared 5 bases from V and 3 bases from J, leaving 14 bases between. Germline values: CDR1 SEHNR, CDR2 FQNEAQ (reference sequence). The CDR3 loop spans 14 amino acids. The CDR3 region is CASSPRDPNYEQYF. DNA for the CDR3: TGTGCCAGCAGCCCAAGGGACCCAAACTACGAGCAGTACTTC.

CDR3 nucleotide sequence: TGTGCCAGCAGCTTTAGGGCAGGCGGCTACACCTTC. It codes for CASSFRAGGYTF. The genes are TRBV5-5 and TRBJ1-2; D is uncertain. This CDR3 is built from 12 residues. CDR1 is SGHKS and CDR2 is YYEKEE in the germline V gene (reference sequence). Trimming took off 2 bases at V and 8 bases at J, with 10 bases between the two ends.

Ten or more counts support this clonotype. The rearrangement links TRBV3-1 to TRBJ2-7; D gene uncertain. The CDR3 extends over 12 amino acids. The V end lost 8 bases, the J end lost 1 base, and 9 bases lay between the germline ends. Germline loops: CDR1 LGHDT, CDR2 YNNKEL (reference sequence). The CDR3 DNA reads TGTGCCAGCTCTGGCAGTTCCTACGAGCAGTACTTC. Its protein is CASSGSSYEQYF.

The CDR3 spells CASSESLAGGKDTQYF. In DNA form, the CDR3 reads TGTGCCAGCAGTGAATCTTTAGCGGGAGGTAAAGATACGCAGTATTTT. The chain couples TRBV2 to TRBJ2-3; TRBD2 agrees at 10 bases. Per the germline V gene, CDR1 is SNHLY and CDR2 is FYNNEI. V was pared by 2 bases and J by 5 bases, with 7 bases of the junction left unmatched. There are 16 residues in the CDR3.

About this clonotype: A far larger clone is one nucleotide away, so this likely arose from a read error. This chain connects TRBV7-6 to TRBJ2-5; 8 positions agree with TRBD2. The DNA end is more similar to TRBJ2-1, so the J call may be wrong. CDR3 size: 15 residues. The germline gives CDR1 SGHVS, CDR2 FNYEAQ. CDR3 coding DNA: TGTGCCAGCATCTTTTCGGGAGGGCCGATGGGTGAGCAGTTCTTC. Translating gives CASIFSGGPMGEQFF.

In this sample, this clonotype is medium-sized. The chain couples TRBV9 to TRBJ2-7; D is perhaps TRBD1 (6 bases). V lost 0 bases and J lost 2, with 15 bases in between. Germline V CDR1 and CDR2: SGDLS, YYNGEE. This CDR3 is 16 amino acids long. The CDR3 DNA reads as TGTGCCAGCAGCGTAGGAGGAACAGGGTTAACCTACGAGCAGTACTTC. Its translation: CASSVGGTGLTYEQYF.

This clonotype was seen a few times. The chain employs TRBV9 and TRBJ2-2; D unclear. Germline CDR1 reads SGDLS; CDR2 reads YYNGEE. V lost 0 bases and J 6 bases, leaving 6 bases between the germline ends. This CDR3 spans 13 amino acids. The CDR3 nucleotides are TGTGCCAGCAGCGTAGGGGGATCCGGGGAGCTGTTTTTT. The encoded protein is CASSVGGSGELFF.

This clonotype was detected many times. The chain recombines TRBV5-4 with TRBJ2-1; D is perhaps TRBD2 (7 bases). V was clipped by 4 bases and J by 7 bases, with 21 bases between them. The germline gives CDR1 SGHNT, CDR2 YYREEE (reference sequence). The CDR3 consists of 16 residues. The CDR3 loop is CASSPQGAGVRNEQFF. For the CDR3, the DNA is TGTGCCAGCAGCCCACAGGGCGCGGGAGTCAGGAATGAGCAGTTCTTC.

This clonotype showed up just a few times. A read error likely explains this, since a far larger clone differs by one base. CDR3 bases: TGTGCCAGCAGCTGGGGACGGCTCCAAGAGACCCAGTACTTC. Translating it yields CASSWGRLQETQYF. The rearrangement joins TRBV6-1 to TRBJ2-7; the D gene could be TRBD1 or TRBD2 (5 bases each). The end of the DNA is better explained by TRBJ2-5, so the J call may be wrong. Germline CDR1 reads MNHNS; CDR2 reads SASEGT. There are 14 residues in the CDR3.

Many counts were recorded for this clonotype. A much larger clone differs by one base, so this may be a read error. The chain couples TRBV5-1 to TRBJ1-1; D may be TRBD1 (5 bases). Germline CDR1 and CDR2: SGHRS and YFSETQ. This CDR3 region has 13 residues. CDR3 nucleotide sequence: TGCGCCAGCAGCATTTGGGGGAACACTGGAGCTTTCTTT. Translating it yields CASSIWGNTGAFF. Full variable domain (remainder filled in from reference TRBV5-1 and TRBJ1-1): KAGVTQTPRYLIKTRGQQVTLSCSPISGHRSVSWYQQTPGQGLQFLFEYFSETQRNKGNFPGRFSGRQFSNSRSEMNVSTLELGDSALYLCASSIWGNTGAFFGQGTRLTVV.

This clonotype was counted at least ten times. V and J are TRBV2 and TRBJ1-1; no clear D. Trimming took 3 bases from V and 3 from J, leaving 2 bases between them. This CDR3 has 11 residues. Germline V lookup: CDR1 SNHLY, CDR2 FYNNEI. The CDR3 protein is CASSEDTEAFF. As DNA, the CDR3 is TGTGCCAGCAGTGAGGACACTGAAGCTTTCTTT.

Concerning this clonotype itself: A far larger clone is only one base removed, so a read error is likely. The chain employs TRBV7-9 and TRBJ2-1; D may be TRBD1 (5 bases). The CDR3 consists of 14 residues. The V gene's germline CDR1 is SEHNR and CDR2 FQNEAQ (reference sequence). The CDR3 nucleotides read TGTGTCAGCAGCTTGGGGCCCCCTTACAATGAGCAGTTCTTC. Protein product: CVSSLGPPYNEQFF.

This clonotype came up once. This sequence joins TRBV11-3 and TRBJ2-7, with a tentative D call TRBD2 (6 bases). CDR1 SGHNT and CDR2 YENEEA come from the germline V gene. The CDR3 has 15 residues. V was pared by 0 bases and J by 5 bases, with 14 bases between. CDR3: CASSLDSPGSNEQYF. In DNA, the CDR3 is TGTGCCAGCAGCTTAGATAGCCCCGGGAGTAACGAGCAGTACTTC.

The chain joins TRBV20-1 to TRBJ1-6, with unresolved D. Germline CDR1 DFQATT, CDR2 SNEGSKA (reference sequence). V dropped 6 bases and J dropped 0 bases, with 12 bases sitting between them. The CDR3 runs to 15 residues. CDR3 in amino acids: CSASYGSSYNSPLHF. CDR3 coding DNA: TGCAGTGCAAGTTATGGGAGCTCCTATAATTCACCCCTCCACTTT.